This section outlines one T cell receptor beta chain sequence together with its context. Here immunoSEQ multiplex PCR was the method, and the copy in TCRdb shows in-frame clones only, minus some. This table holds about 93,000 clones, 95% found once. These data belong to a study of technical replicates of blood from four donors. Specimen: T cells isolated from PBMCs. This TCR derives from a human donor in good health.

This CDR3 reads CASSLEWSGGTYEQYF. In DNA, the CDR3 is TGTGCCAGCAGCCTGGAGTGGAGCGGGGGAACCTACGAGCAGTACTTC. The chain combines TRBV11-3 with TRBJ2-7, with 8 nucleotides matching TRBD2. Per the germline V gene, CDR1 is SGHNT and CDR2 is YENEEA. The CDR3 is made up of 16 amino acids. The V gene end was trimmed by 5 bases and the J gene end by 2 bases; junction bases not matched to a gene: 11.